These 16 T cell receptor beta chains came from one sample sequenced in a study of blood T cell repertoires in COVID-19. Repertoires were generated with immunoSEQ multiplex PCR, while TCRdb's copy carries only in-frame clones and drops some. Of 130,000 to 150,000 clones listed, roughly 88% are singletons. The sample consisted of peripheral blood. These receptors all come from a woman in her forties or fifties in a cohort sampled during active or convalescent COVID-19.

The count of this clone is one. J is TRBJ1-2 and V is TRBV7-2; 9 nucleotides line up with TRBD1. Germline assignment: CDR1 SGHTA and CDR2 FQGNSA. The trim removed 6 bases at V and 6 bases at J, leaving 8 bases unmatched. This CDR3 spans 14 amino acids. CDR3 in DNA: TGTGCCAGCAGGCGGACAGGGGCCCGACATGGCTACACCTTC. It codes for CASRRTGARHGYTF.

This CDR3 is CASRQPGLRNQETQYF. The CDR3 DNA reads as TGTGCCAGCAGACAGCCGGGACTCCGCAACCAAGAGACCCAGTACTTC. The chain carries TRBV11-2 and TRBJ2-5; D is perhaps TRBD2 (6 bases). The V end was cut by 6 bases, the J end by 0 bases, with 17 bases between. Germline V gives CDR1 SGHAT, CDR2 FQNNGV. The CDR3 contains 16 residues. The full variable domain, rest sourced from reference TRBV11-2 and TRBJ2-5, is EAGVAQSPRYKIIEKRQSVAFWCNPISGHATLYWYQQILGQGPKLLIQFQNNGVVDDSQLPKDRFSAERLKGVDSTLKIQPAKLEDSAVYLCASRQPGLRNQETQYFGPGTRLLVL.

CDR3 protein: CASSYSRQWDQPQHF. CDR3 nucleotides: TGTGCCAGCAGTTACTCCCGACAGTGGGATCAGCCCCAGCATTTT. The chain uses TRBV6-5 and TRBJ1-5, with a tentative D call TRBD1 (5 bases). Germline lookup yields CDR1 MNHEY and CDR2 SVGAGI. V was pared by 0 bases and J by 5 bases, with 11 bases between. This CDR3 has 15 residues.

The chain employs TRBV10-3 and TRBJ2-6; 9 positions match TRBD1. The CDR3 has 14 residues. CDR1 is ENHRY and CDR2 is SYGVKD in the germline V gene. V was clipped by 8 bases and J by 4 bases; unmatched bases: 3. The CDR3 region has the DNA TGTGCCATCGGGACAGGGACCGGGGCCAACGTCCTGACTTTC. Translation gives CAIGTGTGANVLTF.

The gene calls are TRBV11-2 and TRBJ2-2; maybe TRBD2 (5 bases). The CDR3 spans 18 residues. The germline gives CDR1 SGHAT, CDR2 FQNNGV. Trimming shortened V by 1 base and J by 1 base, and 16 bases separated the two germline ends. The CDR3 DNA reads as TGTGCCAGCAGCTTAGCCGGACTCCCCCTTTTGAACACCGGGGAGCTGTTTTTT. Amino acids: CASSLAGLPLLNTGELFF.

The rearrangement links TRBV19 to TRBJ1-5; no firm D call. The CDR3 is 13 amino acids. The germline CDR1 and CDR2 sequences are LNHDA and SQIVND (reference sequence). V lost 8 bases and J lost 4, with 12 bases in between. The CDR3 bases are TGTGCCAGTTCCGGGGATTTTAATCAGCCCCAGCATTTT. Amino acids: CASSGDFNQPQHF.

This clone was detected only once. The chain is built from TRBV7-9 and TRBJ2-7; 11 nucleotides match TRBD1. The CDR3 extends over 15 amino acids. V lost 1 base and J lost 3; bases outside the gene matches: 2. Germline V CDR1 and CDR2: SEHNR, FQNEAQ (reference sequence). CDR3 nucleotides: TGTGCCAGCAGCTTAGGGACAGGGGGCATCTACGAGCAGTACTTC. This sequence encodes CASSLGTGGIYEQYF.

CDR3 bases: TGTGCCAGCAGCCAAGATACCAGAGGCTACACCTTC. Residues: CASSQDTRGYTF. The gene calls are TRBV3-1 (or the pseudogene TRBV3-2) and TRBJ1-2; no clear D. Germline values: CDR1 LGHDT, CDR2 YNNKEL (reference sequence). The CDR3 is made up of 12 amino acids. Trimming took 0 bases from V and 8 from J, leaving 7 bases between them.

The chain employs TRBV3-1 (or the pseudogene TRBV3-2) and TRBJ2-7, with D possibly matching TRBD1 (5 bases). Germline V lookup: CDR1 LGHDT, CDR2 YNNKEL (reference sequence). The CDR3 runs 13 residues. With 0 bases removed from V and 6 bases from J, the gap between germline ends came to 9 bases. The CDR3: CASSQDRGSEQYF. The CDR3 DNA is TGTGCCAGCAGCCAAGATAGGGGTTCCGAGCAGTACTTC.

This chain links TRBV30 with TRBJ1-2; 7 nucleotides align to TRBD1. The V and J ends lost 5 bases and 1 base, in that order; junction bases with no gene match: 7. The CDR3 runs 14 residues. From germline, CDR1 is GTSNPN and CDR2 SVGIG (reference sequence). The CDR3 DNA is TGTGCCTGGGGGCGGACAGGACTTAACTATGGCTACACCTTC. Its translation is CAWGRTGLNYGYTF.

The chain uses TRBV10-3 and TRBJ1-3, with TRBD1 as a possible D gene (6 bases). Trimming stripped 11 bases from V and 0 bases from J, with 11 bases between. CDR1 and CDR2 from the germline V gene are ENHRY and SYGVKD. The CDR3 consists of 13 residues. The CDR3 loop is CACGQSSGNTIYF. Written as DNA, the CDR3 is TGTGCCTGTGGACAGTCCTCTGGAAACACCATATATTTT.

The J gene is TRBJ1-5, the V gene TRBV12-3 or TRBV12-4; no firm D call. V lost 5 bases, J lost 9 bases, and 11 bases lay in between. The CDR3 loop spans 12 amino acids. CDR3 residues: CASSPLLWPQHF. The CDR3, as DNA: TGTGCCAGCAGTCCCTTACTGTGGCCCCAGCATTTT.

The CDR3 loop reads CASSLNQGNTIYF. The CDR3 DNA reads as TGTGCCAGCAGCTTAAATCAGGGAAACACCATATATTTT. The genes are TRBV7-3 and TRBJ1-3; no clear D gene. V was shortened by 1 base and J by 4 bases, with 5 bases between the two germline ends. The CDR3 spans 13 residues. Per the germline V gene, CDR1 is SGHTA and CDR2 is FQGTGA.

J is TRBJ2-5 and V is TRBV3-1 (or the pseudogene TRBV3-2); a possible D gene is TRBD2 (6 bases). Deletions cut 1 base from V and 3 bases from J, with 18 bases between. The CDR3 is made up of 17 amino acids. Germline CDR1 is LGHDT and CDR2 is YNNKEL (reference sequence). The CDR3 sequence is CASSQGNGAGSEETQYF. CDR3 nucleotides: TGTGCCAGCAGCCAAGGAAATGGGGCGGGGTCAGAAGAGACCCAGTACTTC.

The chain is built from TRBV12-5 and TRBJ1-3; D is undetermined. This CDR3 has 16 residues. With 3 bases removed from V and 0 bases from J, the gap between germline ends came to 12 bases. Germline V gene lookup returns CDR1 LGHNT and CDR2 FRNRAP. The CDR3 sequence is CASGFDSVFSGNTIYF. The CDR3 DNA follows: TGTGCTAGTGGTTTCGATTCAGTGTTCTCTGGAAACACCATATATTTT.

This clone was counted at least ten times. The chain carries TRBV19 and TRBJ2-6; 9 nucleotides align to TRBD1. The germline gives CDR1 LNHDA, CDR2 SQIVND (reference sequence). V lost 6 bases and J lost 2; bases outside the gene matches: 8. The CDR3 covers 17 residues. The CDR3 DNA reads TGTGCCAGTAGACGGGACAGGGCTACAACTGGGGCCAACGTCCTGACTTTC. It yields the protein CASRRDRATTGANVLTF.